This T cell receptor beta chain emerged from a study of response to subunit inactivated influenza vaccine. The CDR3 runs 14 residues. Trimming took 5 bases from V and 9 from J; bases not matched to a gene: 8. Per the germline V gene, CDR1 is MGHRA and CDR2 is YSYEKL. TCRdb ran MiXCR on the RT-PCR reads and lists one entry per CDR3 protein. The data show approximately 730,000 distinct CDR3 sequences, 11% to 15% seen once. Points on this clonotype: The antigen remains unidentified.

Study-wide results and limits: There was a suggestion from the authors that each seasonal influenza vaccination recruits few new T cells.

The receptor was derived from a man aged 45 to 65 who received an inactivated influenza vaccine. This specimen was PBMCs from blood, taken 14 to 15 days before vaccination. The chain recombines TRBV4-1 with TRBJ2-4, with 9 bases matching TRBD1. The CDR3 sequence is CASSEGQGKRIQYF. DNA for the CDR3: TGCGCCAGCAGCGAGGGACAGGGAAAACGCATTCAGTACTTC.